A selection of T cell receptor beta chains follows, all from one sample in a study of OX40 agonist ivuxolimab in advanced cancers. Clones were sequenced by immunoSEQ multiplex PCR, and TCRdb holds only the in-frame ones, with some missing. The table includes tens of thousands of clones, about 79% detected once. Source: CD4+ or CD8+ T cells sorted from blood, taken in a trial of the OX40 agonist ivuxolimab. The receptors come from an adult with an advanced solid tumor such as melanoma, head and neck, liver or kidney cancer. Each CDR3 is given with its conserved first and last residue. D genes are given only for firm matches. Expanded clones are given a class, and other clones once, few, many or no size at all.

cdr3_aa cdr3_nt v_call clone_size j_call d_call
CASSPLSGQTDGYTF TGTGCCAGCTCACCACTATCGGGACAGACAGATGGCTACACCTTC TRBV18 . TRBJ1-2 TRBD1
CAISEKRGAPDTQYF TGTGCCATCAGTGAGAAGCGGGGGGCCCCAGATACGCAGTATTTT TRBV10-3 . TRBJ2-3 TRBD2
CASRGQGGPYGYTF TGTGCCAGCAGGGGGCAGGGGGGACCGTATGGCTACACCTTC TRBV6-5 . TRBJ1-2 TRBD1
CASSGVAGTQYF TGTGCCAGCAGTGGGGTCGCGGGTACGCAGTATTTT TRBV6-4 . TRBJ2-3 .
CASSLGGAGTDTQYF TGTGCCAGCAGCTTAGGGGGGGCAGGGACAGATACGCAGTATTTT TRBV11-3 . TRBJ2-3 .
CASSPRQGGYEQYF TGTGCCAGTAGTCCGAGACAGGGTGGGTACGAGCAGTACTTC TRBV19 few TRBJ2-7 TRBD1
CSVEDGGGTDTQYF TGCAGCGTTGAAGATGGGGGGGGCACAGATACGCAGTATTTT TRBV29-1 . TRBJ2-3 TRBD2
CASSQGGPRGLAGANVLTF TGCGCCAGCAGCCAAGGGGGGCCCAGGGGTTTAGCTGGGGCCAACGTCCTGACTTTC TRBV4-3 . TRBJ2-6 .
CASSTGTSGGQLETQYF TGTGCCAGCAGCACCGGGACTAGCGGGGGTCAGCTTGAGACCCAGTACTTC TRBV11-2 . TRBJ2-5 TRBD2
CASGQGERPQHF TGTGCTAGTGGACAGGGTGAACGGCCCCAGCATTTT TRBV12-5 . TRBJ1-5 .
CSGRSQDIQYF TGCAGTGGCAGATCTCAGGACATTCAGTACTTC TRBV20-1 . TRBJ2-4 .
CASSLAGRGLGTEAFF TGTGCCAGCAGCTTGGCAGGCAGGGGGCTTGGCACTGAAGCTTTCTTT TRBV5-4 . TRBJ1-1 TRBD1
CASSFSMWGYEQYF TGTGCCAGCAGCTTTTCCATGTGGGGGTACGAGCAGTACTTC TRBV5-6 . TRBJ2-7 .
CATSRGQSTDTQYF TGTGCCACCAGCAGAGGTCAATCCACAGATACGCAGTATTTT TRBV15 . TRBJ2-3 .
CASSQDGTGGYNEQFF TGCGCCAGCAGCCAAGATGGGACAGGGGGGTACAATGAGCAGTTCTTC TRBV4-3 . TRBJ2-1 TRBD1
CASSESVNTEAFF TGCGCCAGCAGTGAGTCTGTAAACACTGAAGCTTTCTTT TRBV10-1 few TRBJ1-1 .
CASSPLGGPKNTEAFF TGCGCCAGCAGCCCCCTGGGAGGGCCCAAAAACACTGAAGCTTTCTTT TRBV4-1 . TRBJ1-1 .
CAISEYRAPENTEAFF TGTGCCATCAGTGAATATAGGGCGCCGGAGAACACTGAAGCTTTCTTT TRBV10-3 . TRBJ1-1 .
CASSPPQGRSSYEQYF TGTGCCAGCTCACCCCCACAGGGAAGGAGCTCCTACGAGCAGTACTTC TRBV18 . TRBJ2-7 .
CASSLNTQGRNTEAFF TGTGCCAGCAGTCTAAACACACAGGGTAGGAACACTGAAGCTTTCTTT TRBV27 . TRBJ1-1 .
CASNRGGATDTQYF TGTGCCAGCAACCGAGGGGGGGCCACAGATACGCAGTATTTT TRBV9 . TRBJ2-3 .
CASSHTKGDRGSSGELFF TGCGCCAGCAGCCATACGAAGGGGGACAGGGGGTCCTCCGGGGAGCTGTTTTTT TRBV4-3 . TRBJ2-2 TRBD1
CASTPRWDIPTAQPQHF TGTGCCAGCACCCCCCGTTGGGACATCCCCACGGCTCAGCCCCAGCATTTT TRBV28 . TRBJ1-5 .
CASMKVSRLKNIQYF TGTGCCAGCATGAAGGTCTCGCGGTTAAAAAACATTCAGTACTTC TRBV6-6 . TRBJ2-4 .
CASSFLGPSSNQPQHF TGTGCCAGCAGCTTTTTGGGACCTTCTAGCAATCAGCCCCAGCATTTT TRBV7-2 . TRBJ1-5 .
CATRGKGGSYSNQPQHF TGTGCCACCAGAGGAAAGGGGGGATCTTACAGCAATCAGCCCCAGCATTTT TRBV10-3 . TRBJ1-5 .
CASSSGQGGTQYF TGTGCCAGCAGCTCCGGACAGGGGGGGACCCAGTACTTC TRBV7-9 . TRBJ2-5 TRBD1
CASSLQTGGDGYTF TGCGCCAGCAGCCTCCAGACAGGGGGCGATGGCTACACCTTC TRBV4-3 . TRBJ1-2 TRBD1
CASSLVLGRGYTF TGTGCCAGCAGTTTAGTTCTGGGCCGGGGCTACACCTTC TRBV28 . TRBJ1-2 .
CASTPSYEQYF TGTGCCAGCACCCCCTCCTACGAGCAGTACTTC TRBV7-2 few TRBJ2-7 .
CASSLGAGISGNTIYF TGCGCCAGCAGCTTGGGGGCCGGTATCTCTGGAAACACCATATATTTT TRBV5-1 . TRBJ1-3 .
CASSLKQGNTEAFF TGTGCCAGCAGTCTCAAACAGGGAAACACTGAAGCTTTCTTT TRBV6-1 . TRBJ1-1 .
CASSPGGEETQYF TGCGCCAGCAGCCCAGGGGGCGAGGAGACCCAGTACTTC TRBV5-1 once TRBJ2-5 TRBD1
CASSLDTEKLFF TGTGCCAGCAGCTTAGATACAGAAAAACTGTTTTTT TRBV7-2 . TRBJ1-4 .
CASSPGEGPYNEQFF TGTGCCAGCAGCCCCGGGGAGGGTCCCTACAATGAGCAGTTCTTC TRBV7-2 . TRBJ2-1 TRBD2
CASSLGYGYEQYF TGTGCCAGCAGCTTGGGATATGGCTACGAGCAGTACTTC TRBV5-5 . TRBJ2-7 .
CAISLGLTNTEAFF TGTGCCATCAGCCTAGGGTTAACAAACACTGAAGCTTTCTTT TRBV10-3 . TRBJ1-1 .
CASSLGGTQSYEQYF TGTGCCAGCAGCTTGGGAGGGACGCAATCCTACGAGCAGTACTTC TRBV5-4 . TRBJ2-7 .
CASKTGEITEAFF TGTGCCAGCAAAACAGGGGAAATCACTGAAGCTTTCTTT TRBV7-2 . TRBJ1-1 TRBD1
CASNGQGALRGYTF TGTGCCAGCAATGGACAGGGGGCACTTCGAGGCTACACCTTC TRBV2 . TRBJ1-2 TRBD1
CASSRDRDYEQYF TGTGCCAGCAGCCGCGACAGGGATTACGAGCAGTACTTC TRBV6-5 . TRBJ2-7 TRBD1
CASSPQAPTSGEETQYF TGTGCCAGCTCACCACAGGCCCCGACTAGCGGGGAGGAGACCCAGTACTTC TRBV18 . TRBJ2-5 TRBD2
CASSPAGQGAYEQYF TGTGCCAGCTCACCAGCCGGACAGGGGGCCTACGAGCAGTACTTC TRBV18 . TRBJ2-7 TRBD1
CASRPGTGSSYEQYF TGTGCCAGCAGGCCTGGGACAGGGTCTTCCTACGAGCAGTACTTC TRBV6-5 . TRBJ2-7 TRBD1
CASSLSGRGIEQFF TGTGCCAGCAGCCTCTCAGGGAGGGGGATTGAGCAGTTCTTC TRBV7-2 . TRBJ2-1 .
CASSHSGTLDEQYF TGTGCCAGCAGCCACAGCGGGACTCTCGACGAGCAGTACTTC TRBV7-9 . TRBJ2-7 TRBD2
CASSLASPGVSYEQYF TGTGCCAGCAGCTTAGCGTCCCCCGGAGTCTCCTACGAGCAGTACTTC TRBV7-6 . TRBJ2-7 .
CASSIVGTGVGAFF TGTGCCAGTAGTATAGTTGGGACAGGGGTTGGAGCTTTCTTT TRBV19 . TRBJ1-1 TRBD1
CASSLTSGGAEYF TGTGCCAGCAGTCTGACTAGCGGGGGGGCGGAGTACTTC TRBV9 . TRBJ2-5 TRBD2
CASSLELAGGNEQYF TGTGCCAGCAGCTTAGAGCTAGCGGGGGGGAACGAGCAGTACTTC TRBV7-9 . TRBJ2-7 TRBD2
CASSQGVTYEQYF TGTGCCAGCAGCCAAGGGGTCACCTACGAGCAGTACTTC TRBV7-2 . TRBJ2-7 .
CASSLLYRDTKNTEAFF TGTGCCAGCTCACTATTATATCGGGACACCAAGAACACTGAAGCTTTCTTT TRBV18 . TRBJ1-1 .